The present T cell receptor beta chain was sequenced within a study of shared T cell receptors in the human thymus. Germline V gene data show CDR1 as MGHRA and CDR2 as YSYEKL. The CDR3 length is 15 residues. Trimming shortened V by 6 bases and J by 2 bases, and 17 bases separated the two germline ends. Profiling relied on immunoSEQ multiplex PCR, and the TCRdb table lists in-frame clones only, not all of them. The sample has roughly 700,000 clones; over 75% are singletons. These data also featured in a second study, about human thymus T cells. This second report adds: Thymus tissue for the work was resected from patients undergoing corrective heart surgery. Apparent skewing of V and J gene usage characterized both thymic and blood repertoires.

Sample: thymocytes. This clonotype was sampled from a boy under two years old with a congenital heart defect. The chain has TRBV4-1 and TRBJ2-7, with a weak D call TRBD1 (5 bases). CDR3 nucleotides: TGCGCCAGCAGACAGACAGATGAAGTAACCTACGAGCAGTACTTC. This encodes CASRQTDEVTYEQYF.